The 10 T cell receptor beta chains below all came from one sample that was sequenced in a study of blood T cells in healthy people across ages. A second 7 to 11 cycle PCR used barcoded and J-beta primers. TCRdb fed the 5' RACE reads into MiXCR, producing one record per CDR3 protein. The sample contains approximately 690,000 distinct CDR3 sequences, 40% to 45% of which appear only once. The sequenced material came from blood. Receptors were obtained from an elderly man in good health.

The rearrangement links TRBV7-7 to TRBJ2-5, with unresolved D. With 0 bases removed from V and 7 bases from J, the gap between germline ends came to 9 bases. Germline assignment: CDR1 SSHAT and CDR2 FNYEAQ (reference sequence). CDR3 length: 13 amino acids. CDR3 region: CASSLAQEATQYF. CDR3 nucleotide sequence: TGTGCCAGCAGCTTAGCCCAGGAAGCGACCCAGTACTTC.

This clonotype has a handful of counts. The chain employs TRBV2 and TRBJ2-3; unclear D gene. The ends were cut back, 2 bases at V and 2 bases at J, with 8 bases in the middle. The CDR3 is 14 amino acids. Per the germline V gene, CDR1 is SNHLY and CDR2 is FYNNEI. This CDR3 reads CASSETQSTDTQYF. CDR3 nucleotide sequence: TGTGCCAGCAGTGAAACCCAGTCCACAGATACGCAGTATTTT.

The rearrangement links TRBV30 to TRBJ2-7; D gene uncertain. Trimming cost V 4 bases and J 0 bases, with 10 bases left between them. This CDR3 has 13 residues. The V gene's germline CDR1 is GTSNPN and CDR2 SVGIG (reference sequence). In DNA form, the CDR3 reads TGTGCCTGGATGACTGGAGTCTCCTACGAGCAGTACTTC. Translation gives CAWMTGVSYEQYF.

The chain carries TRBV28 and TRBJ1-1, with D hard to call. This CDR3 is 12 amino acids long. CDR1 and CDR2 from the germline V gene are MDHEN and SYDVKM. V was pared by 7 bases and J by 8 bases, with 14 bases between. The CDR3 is CASTYSLSEAFF. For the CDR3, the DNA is TGTGCCAGCACTTACAGCCTCTCGGAAGCTTTCTTT.

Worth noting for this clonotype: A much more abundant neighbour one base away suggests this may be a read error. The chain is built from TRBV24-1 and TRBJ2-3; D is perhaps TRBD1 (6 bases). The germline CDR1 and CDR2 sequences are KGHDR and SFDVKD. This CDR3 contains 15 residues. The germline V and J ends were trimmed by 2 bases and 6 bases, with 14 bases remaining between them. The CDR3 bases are TGTGCCACCAGTGATTCCACAGGGTTGTTGGATACGCAGTATTTT. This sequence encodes CATSDSTGLLDTQYF.

The CDR3 region is CASSYEGLAGGRDTQYF. The CDR3 bases are TGTGCCAGCAGTTACGAGGGACTAGCGGGAGGAAGAGATACGCAGTATTTT. The gene calls are TRBV6-2 or TRBV6-3 and TRBJ2-3; TRBD2 aligns across 15 bases. The CDR3 is 17 amino acids. Per germline, CDR1 MNHEY and CDR2 SVGEGT. V dropped 2 bases and J dropped 5; count of bases not matched to a gene: 5.

The CDR3 DNA sequence: TGCGCCAGCAGCACCACTAGCGGGACCTCTGGCGAGCAGTACTTC. This sequence encodes CASSTTSGTSGEQYF. The J gene is TRBJ2-7, the V gene TRBV5-1, with TRBD2 matching over 10 bases. Looked up from germline, CDR1 is SGHRS and CDR2 is YFSETQ. J lost 6 bases, V lost 4 bases, and 10 bases had no gene match. The CDR3 has 15 residues.

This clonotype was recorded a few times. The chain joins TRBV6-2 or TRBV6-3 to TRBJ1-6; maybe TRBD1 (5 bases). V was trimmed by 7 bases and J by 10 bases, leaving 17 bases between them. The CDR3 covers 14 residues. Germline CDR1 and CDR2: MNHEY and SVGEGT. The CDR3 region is CASTSSRQYSPLHF. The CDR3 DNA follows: TGTGCCAGCACCTCTTCCCGACAGTACTCACCCCTCCACTTT.

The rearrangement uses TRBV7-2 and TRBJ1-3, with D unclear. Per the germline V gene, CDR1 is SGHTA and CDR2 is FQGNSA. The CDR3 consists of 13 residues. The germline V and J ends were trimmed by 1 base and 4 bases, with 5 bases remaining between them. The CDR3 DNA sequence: TGTGCCAGCAGCTTAGTCAGAGGAAACACCATATATTTT. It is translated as CASSLVRGNTIYF.

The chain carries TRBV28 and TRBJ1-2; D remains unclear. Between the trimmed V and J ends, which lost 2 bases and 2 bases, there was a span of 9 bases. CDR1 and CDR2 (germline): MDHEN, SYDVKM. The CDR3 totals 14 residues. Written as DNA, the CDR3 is TGTGCCAGCAGTTTAAGGAGTCCAAACTATGGCTACACCTTC. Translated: CASSLRSPNYGYTF.